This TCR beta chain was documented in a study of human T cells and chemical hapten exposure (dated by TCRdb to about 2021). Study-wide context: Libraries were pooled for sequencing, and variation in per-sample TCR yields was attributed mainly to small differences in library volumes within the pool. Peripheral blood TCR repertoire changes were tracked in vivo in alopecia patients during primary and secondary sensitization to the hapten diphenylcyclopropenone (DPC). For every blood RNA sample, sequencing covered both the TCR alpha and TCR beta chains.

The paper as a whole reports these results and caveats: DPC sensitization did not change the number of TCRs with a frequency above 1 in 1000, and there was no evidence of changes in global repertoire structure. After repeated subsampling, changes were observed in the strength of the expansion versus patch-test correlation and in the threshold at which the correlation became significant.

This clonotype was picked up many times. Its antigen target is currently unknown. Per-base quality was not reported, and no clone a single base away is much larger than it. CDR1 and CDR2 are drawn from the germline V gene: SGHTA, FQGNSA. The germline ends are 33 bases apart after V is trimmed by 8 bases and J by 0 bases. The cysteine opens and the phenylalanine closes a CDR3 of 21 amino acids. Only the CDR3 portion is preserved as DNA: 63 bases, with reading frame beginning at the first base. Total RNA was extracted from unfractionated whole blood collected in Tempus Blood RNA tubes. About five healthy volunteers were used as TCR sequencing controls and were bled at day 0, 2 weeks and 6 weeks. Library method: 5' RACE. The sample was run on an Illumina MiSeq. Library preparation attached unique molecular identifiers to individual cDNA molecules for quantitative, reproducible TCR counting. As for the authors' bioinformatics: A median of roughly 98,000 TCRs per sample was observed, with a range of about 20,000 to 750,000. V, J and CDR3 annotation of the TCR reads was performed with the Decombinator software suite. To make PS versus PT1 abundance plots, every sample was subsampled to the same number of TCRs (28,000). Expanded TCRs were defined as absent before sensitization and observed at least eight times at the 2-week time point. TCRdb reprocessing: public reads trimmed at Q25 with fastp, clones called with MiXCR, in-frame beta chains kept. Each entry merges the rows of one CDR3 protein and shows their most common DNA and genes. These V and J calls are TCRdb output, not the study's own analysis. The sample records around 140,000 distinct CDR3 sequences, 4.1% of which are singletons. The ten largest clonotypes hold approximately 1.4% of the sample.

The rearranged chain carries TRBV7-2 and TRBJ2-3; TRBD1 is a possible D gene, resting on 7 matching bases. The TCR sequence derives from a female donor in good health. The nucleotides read TGTGCCAGCGCGTTAGGGGGCGGCGCGGGATACTTTCCTCTTAGCACAGATACGCAGTATTTT. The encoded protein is CASALGGGAGYFPLSTDTQYF.